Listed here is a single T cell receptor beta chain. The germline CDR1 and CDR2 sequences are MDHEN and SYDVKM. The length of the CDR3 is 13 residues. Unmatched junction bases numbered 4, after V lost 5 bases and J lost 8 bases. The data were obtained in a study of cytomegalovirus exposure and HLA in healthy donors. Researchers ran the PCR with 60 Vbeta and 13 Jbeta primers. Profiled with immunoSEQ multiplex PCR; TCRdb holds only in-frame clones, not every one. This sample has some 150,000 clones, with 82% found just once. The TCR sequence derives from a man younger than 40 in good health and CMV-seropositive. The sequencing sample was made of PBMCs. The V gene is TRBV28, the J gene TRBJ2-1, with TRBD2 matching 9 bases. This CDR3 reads CASSVGLAHEQFF. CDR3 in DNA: TGTGCCAGCAGTGTGGGACTAGCCCATGAGCAGTTCTTC.